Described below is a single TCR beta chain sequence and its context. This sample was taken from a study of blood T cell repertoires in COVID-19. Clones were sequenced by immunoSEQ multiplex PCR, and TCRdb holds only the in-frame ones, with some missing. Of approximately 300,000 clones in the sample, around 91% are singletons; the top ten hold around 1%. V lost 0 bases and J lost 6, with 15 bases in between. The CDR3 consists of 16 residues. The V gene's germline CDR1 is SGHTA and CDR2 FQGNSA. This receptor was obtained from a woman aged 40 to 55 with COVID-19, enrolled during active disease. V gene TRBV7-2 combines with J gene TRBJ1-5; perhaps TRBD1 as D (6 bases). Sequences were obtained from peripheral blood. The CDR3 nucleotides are TGTGCCAGCAGCTTAGCCCCCGGAACCAGGGGTCAGCCCCAGCATTTT. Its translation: CASSLAPGTRGQPQHF.